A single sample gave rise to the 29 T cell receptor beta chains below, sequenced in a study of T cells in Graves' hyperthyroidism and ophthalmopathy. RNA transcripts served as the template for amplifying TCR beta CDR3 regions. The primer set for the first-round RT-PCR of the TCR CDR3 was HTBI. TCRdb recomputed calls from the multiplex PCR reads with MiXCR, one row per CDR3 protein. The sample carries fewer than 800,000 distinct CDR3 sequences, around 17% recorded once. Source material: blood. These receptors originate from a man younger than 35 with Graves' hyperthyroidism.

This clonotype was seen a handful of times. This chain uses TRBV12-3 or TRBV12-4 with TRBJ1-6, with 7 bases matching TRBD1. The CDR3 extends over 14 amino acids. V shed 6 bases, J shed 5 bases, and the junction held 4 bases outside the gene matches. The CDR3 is CASRRDRNNSPLHF. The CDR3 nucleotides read TGTGCCAGCAGGCGGGACAGAAATAATTCACCCCTCCACTTT.

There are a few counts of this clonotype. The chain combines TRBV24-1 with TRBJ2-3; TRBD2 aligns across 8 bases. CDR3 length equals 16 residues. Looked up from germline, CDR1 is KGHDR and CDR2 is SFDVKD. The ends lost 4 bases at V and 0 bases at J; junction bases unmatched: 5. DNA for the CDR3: TGTGCCACCAGTGACAGGACTAGCCCGAGCACAGATACGCAGTATTTT. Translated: CATSDRTSPSTDTQYF.

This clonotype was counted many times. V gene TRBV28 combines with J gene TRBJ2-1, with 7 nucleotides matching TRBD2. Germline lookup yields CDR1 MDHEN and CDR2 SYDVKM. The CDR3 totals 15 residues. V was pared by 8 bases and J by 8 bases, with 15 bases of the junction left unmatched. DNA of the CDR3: TGTGCCAGCCCGACTAGCCCGAATATCCGGCATGAGCAGTTCTTC. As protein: CASPTSPNIRHEQFF.

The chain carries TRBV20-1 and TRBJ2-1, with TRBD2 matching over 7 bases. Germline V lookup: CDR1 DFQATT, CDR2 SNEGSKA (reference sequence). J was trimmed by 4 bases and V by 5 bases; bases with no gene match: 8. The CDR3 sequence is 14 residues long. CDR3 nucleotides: TGCAGTGCTCCTCGAGCGGGGCCATACAATGAGCAGTTCTTC. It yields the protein CSAPRAGPYNEQFF.

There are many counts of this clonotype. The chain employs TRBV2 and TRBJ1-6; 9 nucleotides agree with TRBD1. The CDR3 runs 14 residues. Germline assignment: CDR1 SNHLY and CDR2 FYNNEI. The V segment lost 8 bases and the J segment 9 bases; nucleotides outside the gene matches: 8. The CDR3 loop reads CASSRDRVSSPLHF. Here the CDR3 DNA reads TGTGCCAGCTCCCGGGACAGGGTTTCTTCACCCCTCCACTTT.

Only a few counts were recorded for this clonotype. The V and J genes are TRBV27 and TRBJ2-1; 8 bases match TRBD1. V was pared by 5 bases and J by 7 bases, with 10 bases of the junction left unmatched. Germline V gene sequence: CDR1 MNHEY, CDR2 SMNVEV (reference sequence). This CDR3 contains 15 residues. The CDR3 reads CASSQTTGVVNEQFF. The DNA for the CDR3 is TGTGCCAGCAGTCAAACGACAGGGGTGGTGAATGAGCAGTTCTTC.

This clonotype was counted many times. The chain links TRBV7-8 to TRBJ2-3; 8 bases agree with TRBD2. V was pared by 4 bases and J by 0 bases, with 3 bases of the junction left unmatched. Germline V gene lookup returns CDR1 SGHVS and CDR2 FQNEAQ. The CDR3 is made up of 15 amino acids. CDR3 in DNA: TGTGCCAGCAGCTATAGCGGGATTAGCACAGATACGCAGTATTTT. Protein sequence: CASSYSGISTDTQYF.

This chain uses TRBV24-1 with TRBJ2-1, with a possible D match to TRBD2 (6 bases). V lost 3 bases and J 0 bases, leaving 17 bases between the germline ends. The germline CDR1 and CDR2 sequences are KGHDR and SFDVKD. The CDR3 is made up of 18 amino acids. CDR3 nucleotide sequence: TGTGCCACCAGTGATGTGAACCGGGACTTCCCCTCCTACAATGAGCAGTTCTTC. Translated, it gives CATSDVNRDFPSYNEQFF.

As DNA, the CDR3 is TGTGCCAGCAGCTGGGGAAGGATCACAAGGGCCAACGTCCTGACTTTC. It translates to CASSWGRITRANVLTF. This rearrangement joins TRBV5-8 to TRBJ2-6; D ambiguous. The germline V gene encodes CDR1 SGHTS and CDR2 YDEGEE. The CDR3 contains 16 residues. Trimming shortened V by 3 bases and J by 5 bases, and 15 bases separated the two germline ends.

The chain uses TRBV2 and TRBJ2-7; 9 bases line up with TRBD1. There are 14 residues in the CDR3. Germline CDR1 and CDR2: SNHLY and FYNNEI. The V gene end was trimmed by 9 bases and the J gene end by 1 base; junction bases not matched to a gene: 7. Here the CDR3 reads CARNRDRDSYEQYF. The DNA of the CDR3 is TGTGCCAGAAACCGGGACAGGGATTCCTACGAGCAGTACTTC.

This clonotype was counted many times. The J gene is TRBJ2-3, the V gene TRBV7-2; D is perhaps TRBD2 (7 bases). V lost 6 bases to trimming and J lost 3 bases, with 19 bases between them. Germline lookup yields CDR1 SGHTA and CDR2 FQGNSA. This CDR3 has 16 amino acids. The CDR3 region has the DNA TGTGCCAGCAGTAGGAGGGTAGGGGGGGGAACAGATACGCAGTATTTT. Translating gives CASSRRVGGGTDTQYF.

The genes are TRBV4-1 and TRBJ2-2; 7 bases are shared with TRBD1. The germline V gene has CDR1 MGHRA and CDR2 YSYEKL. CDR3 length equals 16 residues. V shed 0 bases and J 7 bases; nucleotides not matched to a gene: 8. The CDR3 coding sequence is TGCGCCAGCAGCCAAGATAGGCACAGGGGACACGGGGAGCTGTTTTTT. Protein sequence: CASSQDRHRGHGELFF.

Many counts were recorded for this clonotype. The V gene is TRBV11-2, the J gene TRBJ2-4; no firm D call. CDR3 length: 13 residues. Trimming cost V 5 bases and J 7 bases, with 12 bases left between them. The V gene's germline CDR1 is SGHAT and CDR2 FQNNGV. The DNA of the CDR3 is TGTGCCAGCAGCCCCGACACCGGGAACATTCAGTACTTC. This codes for CASSPDTGNIQYF.

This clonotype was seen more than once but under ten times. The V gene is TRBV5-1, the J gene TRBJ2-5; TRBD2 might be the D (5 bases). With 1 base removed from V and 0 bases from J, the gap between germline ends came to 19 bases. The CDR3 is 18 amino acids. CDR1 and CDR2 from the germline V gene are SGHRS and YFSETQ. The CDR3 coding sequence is TGCGCCAGCAGCTTGTCTTTCTATGGGGAGAGATACCAAGAGACCCAGTACTTC. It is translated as CASSLSFYGERYQETQYF.

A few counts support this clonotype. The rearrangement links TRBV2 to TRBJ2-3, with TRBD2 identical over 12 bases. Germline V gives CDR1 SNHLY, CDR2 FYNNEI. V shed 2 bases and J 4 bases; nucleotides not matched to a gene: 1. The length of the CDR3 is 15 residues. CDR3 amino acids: CASSELAGGPDTQYF. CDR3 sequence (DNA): TGTGCCAGCAGTGAACTAGCGGGAGGGCCAGATACGCAGTATTTT.

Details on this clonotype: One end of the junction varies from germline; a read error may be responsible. The CDR3 DNA is TGTGCCAGTGGTATAGATTTCTTCGGATGGGGGGTGGCCGGAGATACGCAGTATTTT. Protein sequence: CASGIDFFGWGVAGDTQYF. V usage is TRBV19 and J usage is TRBJ2-3, with D possibly TRBD2 on 6 matching bases. The CDR3 covers 19 residues. CDR1 is LNHDA, CDR2 SQIVND, per germline (reference sequence). Complete variable domain (other parts from reference TRBV19 and TRBJ2-3): DGGITQSPKYLFRKEGQNVTLSCEQNLNHDAMYWYRQDPGQGLRLIYYSQIVNDFQKGDIAEGYSVSREKKESFPLTVTSAQKNPTAFYLCASGIDFFGWGVAGDTQYFGPGTRLTVL.

CDR3 DNA sequence: TGTGCCAGCAGCCCTACCGGGACAGCCTTCTATGGCTACACCTTC. Its protein product is CASSPTGTAFYGYTF. The chain uses TRBV12-3 or TRBV12-4 and TRBJ1-2, with 7 nucleotides matching TRBD1. Unmatched junction bases numbered 11, after V lost 6 bases and J lost 4 bases. This CDR3 is 15 amino acids long.

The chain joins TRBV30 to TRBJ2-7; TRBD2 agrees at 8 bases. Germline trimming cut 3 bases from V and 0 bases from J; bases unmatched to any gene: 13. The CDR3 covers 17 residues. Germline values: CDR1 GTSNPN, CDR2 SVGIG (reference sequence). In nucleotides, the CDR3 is TGTGCCTGGAGCGCCCCCCTCGGCAGCGGGAGCTCCTACGAGCAGTACTTC. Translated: CAWSAPLGSGSSYEQYF.

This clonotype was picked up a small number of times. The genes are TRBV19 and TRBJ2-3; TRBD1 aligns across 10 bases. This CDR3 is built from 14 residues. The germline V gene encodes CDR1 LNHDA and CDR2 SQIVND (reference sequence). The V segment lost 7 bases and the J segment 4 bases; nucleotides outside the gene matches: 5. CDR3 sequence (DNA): TGTGCCAGTATCGACAGGGGGCGGGCAGATACGCAGTATTTT. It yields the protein CASIDRGRADTQYF.

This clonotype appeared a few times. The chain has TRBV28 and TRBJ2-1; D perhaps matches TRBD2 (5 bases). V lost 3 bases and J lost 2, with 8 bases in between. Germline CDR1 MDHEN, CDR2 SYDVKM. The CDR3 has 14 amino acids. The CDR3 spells CASSFQRTYNEQFF. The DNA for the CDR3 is TGTGCCAGCAGTTTCCAGCGGACCTACAATGAGCAGTTCTTC. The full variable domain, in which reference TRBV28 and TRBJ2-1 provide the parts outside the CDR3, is DVKVTQSSRYLVKRTGEKVFLECVQDMDHENMFWYRQDPGLGLRLIYFSYDVKMKEKGDIPEGYSVSREKKERFSLILESASTNQTSMYLCASSFQRTYNEQFFGPGTRLTVL.

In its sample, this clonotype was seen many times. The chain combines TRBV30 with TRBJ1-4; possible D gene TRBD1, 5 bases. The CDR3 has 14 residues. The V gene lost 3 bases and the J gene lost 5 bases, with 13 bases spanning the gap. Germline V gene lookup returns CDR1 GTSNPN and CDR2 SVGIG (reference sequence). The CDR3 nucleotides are TGTGCCTGGAGGGGGGACCGCCTGAATGAAAAACTGTTTTTT. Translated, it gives CAWRGDRLNEKLFF.

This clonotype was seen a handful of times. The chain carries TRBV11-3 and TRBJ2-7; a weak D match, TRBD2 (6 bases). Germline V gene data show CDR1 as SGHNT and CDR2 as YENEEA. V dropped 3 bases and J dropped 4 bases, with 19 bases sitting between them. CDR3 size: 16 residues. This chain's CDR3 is CASSFPSGLCLYEQYF. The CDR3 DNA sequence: TGTGCCAGCAGCTTCCCAAGCGGGTTATGCCTGTACGAGCAGTACTTC. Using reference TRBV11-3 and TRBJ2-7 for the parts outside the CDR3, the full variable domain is EAGVVQSPRYKIIEKKQPVAFWCNPISGHNTLYWYLQNLGQGPELLIRYENEEAVDDSQLPKDRFSAERLKGVDSTLKIQPAELGDSAVYLCASSFPSGLCLYEQYFGPGTRLTVT.

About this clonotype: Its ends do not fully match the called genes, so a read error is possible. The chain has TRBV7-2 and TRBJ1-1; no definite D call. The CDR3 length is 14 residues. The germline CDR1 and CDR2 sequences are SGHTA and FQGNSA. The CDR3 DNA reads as TGTGCCAGCAGCTTAGCGCCCGTGAACACTGAAGCTCTCTTT. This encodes CASSLAPVNTEALF.

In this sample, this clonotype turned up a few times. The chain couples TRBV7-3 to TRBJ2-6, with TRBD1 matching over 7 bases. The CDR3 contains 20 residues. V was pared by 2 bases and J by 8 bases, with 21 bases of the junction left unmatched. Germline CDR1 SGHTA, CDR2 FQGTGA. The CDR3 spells CASSLVRSGTVPNGTNVLTF. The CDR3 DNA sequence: TGTGCCAGCAGCTTAGTTAGATCCGGGACAGTGCCGAACGGGACCAACGTCCTGACTTTC. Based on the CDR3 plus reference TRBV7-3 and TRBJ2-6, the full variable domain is GAGVSQTPSNKVTEKGKYVELRCDPISGHTALYWYRQSLGQGPEFLIYFQGTGAADDSGLPNDRFFAVRPEGSVSTLKIQRTERGDSAVYLCASSLVRSGTVPNGTNVLTFGAGSRLTVL.

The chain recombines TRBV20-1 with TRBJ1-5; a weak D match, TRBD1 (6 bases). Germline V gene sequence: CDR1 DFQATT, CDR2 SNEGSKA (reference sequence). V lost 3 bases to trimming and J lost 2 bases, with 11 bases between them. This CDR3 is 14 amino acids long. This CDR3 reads CSASEGGGNQPQHF. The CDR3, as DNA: TGCAGTGCTAGTGAGGGGGGAGGCAATCAGCCCCAGCATTTT.

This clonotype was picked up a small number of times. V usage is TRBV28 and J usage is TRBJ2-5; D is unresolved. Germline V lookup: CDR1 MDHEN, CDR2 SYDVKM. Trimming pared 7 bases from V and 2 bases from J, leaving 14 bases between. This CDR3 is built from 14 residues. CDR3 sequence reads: CASNHRALQETQYF. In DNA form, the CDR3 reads TGTGCCAGCAACCATAGGGCGCTTCAAGAGACCCAGTACTTC.

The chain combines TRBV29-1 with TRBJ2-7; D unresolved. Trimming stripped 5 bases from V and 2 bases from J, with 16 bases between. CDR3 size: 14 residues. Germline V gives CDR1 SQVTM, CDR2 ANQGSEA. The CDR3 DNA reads TGCAGCGTTCAGAAAGGTATAGGGACCTACGAGCAGTACTTC. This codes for CSVQKGIGTYEQYF.

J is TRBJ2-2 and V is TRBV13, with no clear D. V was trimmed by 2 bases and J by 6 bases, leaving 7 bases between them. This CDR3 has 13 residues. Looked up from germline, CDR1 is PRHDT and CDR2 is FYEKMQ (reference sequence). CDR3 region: CASSLIRSGELFF. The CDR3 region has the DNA TGTGCCAGCAGCTTAATCCGGTCCGGGGAGCTGTTTTTT.

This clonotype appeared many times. CDR3 residues: CASSPGGNSETQYF. Written as DNA, the CDR3 is TGTGCCAGCAGCCCAGGGGGGAATTCGGAGACCCAGTACTTC. The gene calls are TRBV7-9 and TRBJ2-5; a weak D match, TRBD1 (7 bases). Germline assignment: CDR1 SEHNR and CDR2 FQNEAQ (reference sequence). The CDR3 is 14 amino acids. The V end was cut by 5 bases, the J end by 5 bases, with 15 bases between.